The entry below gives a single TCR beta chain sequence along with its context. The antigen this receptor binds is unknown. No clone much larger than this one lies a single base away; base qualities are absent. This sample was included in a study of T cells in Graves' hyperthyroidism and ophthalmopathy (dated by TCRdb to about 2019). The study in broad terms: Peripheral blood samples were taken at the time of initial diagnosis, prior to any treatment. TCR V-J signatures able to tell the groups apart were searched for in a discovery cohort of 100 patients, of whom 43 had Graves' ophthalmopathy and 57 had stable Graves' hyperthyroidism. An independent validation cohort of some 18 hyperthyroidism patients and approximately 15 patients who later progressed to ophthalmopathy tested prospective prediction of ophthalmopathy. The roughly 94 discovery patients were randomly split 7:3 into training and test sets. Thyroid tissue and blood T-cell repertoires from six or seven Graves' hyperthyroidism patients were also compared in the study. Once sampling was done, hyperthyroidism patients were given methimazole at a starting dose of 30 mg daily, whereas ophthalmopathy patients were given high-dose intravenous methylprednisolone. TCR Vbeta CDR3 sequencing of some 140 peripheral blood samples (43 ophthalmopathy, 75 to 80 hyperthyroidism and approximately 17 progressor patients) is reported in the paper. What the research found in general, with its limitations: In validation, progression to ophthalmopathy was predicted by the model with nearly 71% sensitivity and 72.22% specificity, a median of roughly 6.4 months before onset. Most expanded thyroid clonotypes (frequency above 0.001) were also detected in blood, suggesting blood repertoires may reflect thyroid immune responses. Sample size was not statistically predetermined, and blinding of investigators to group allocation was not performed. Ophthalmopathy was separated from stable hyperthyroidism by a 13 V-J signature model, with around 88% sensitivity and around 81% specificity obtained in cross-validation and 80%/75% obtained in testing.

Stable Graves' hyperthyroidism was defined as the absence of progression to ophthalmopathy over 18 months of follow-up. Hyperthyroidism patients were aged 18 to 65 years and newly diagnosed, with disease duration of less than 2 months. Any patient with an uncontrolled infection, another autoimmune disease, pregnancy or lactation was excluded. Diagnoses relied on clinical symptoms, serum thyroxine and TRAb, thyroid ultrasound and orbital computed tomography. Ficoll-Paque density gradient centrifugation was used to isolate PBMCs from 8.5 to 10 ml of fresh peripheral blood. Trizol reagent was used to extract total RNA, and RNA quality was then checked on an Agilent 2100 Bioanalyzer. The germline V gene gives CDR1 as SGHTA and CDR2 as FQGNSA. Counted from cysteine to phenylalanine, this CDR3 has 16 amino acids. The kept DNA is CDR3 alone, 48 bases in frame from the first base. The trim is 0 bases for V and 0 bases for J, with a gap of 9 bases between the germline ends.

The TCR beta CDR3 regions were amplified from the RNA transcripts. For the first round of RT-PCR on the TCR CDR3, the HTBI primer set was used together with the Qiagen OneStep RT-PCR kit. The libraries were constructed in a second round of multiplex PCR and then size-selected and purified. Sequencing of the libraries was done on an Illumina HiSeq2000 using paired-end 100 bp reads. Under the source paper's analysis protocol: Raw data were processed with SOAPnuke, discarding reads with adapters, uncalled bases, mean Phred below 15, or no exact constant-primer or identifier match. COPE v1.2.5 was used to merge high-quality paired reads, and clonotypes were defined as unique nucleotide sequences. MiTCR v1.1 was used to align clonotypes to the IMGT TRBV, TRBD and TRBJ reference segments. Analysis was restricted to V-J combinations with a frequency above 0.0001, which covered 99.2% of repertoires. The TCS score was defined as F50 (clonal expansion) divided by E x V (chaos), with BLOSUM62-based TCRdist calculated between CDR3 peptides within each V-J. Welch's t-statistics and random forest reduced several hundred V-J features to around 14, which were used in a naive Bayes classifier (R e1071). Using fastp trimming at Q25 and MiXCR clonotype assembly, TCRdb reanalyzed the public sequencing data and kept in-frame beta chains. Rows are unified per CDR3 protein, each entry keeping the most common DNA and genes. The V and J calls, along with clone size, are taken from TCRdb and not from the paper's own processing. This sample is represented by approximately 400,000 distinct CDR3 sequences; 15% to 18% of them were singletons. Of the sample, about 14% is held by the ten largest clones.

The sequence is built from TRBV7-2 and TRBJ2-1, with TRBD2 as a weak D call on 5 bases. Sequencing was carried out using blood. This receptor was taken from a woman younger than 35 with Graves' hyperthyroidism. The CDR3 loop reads CASSLALGSSYNEQFF. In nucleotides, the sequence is TGTGCCAGCAGCTTAGCGCTGGGGAGCTCCTACAATGAGCAGTTCTTC.